This T cell receptor (beta chain) was identified during a study of cytomegalovirus exposure and HLA in healthy donors. Using immunoSEQ multiplex PCR, the repertoire was profiled, and TCRdb retains in-frame clones only, with some absent. Of about 64,000 clones listed, roughly 90% are singletons. Sequencing was done on a sample of PBMCs. The clonotype originates from a woman younger than 35 in good health and CMV-seronegative.

For the CDR3, the DNA is TGTGCCAGCAGCGTCGCAGCGAGCTACGAGCAGTACTTC. Protein product: CASSVAASYEQYF. The genes are TRBV9 and TRBJ2-7; D is unclear. Trimming took 2 bases from V and 3 from J, leaving 9 bases between them. CDR1 and CDR2 from the germline V gene are SGDLS and YYNGEE. The CDR3 has 13 amino acids.